A single sample gave rise to the 29 T cell receptor beta chains below, sequenced in a study of blood T cell repertoires in COVID-19. Clones were sequenced by immunoSEQ multiplex PCR, and TCRdb holds only the in-frame ones, with some missing. Among some 220,000 clones listed, 84% were seen once. Input material: peripheral blood. Every receptor here comes from a man aged 50-60 years with active or convalescent COVID-19.

This chain uses TRBV27 with TRBJ2-1, with no clear D. There are 14 residues in the CDR3. CDR1 is MNHEY and CDR2 is SMNVEV in the germline V gene (reference sequence). V dropped 5 bases and J dropped 3 bases, with 11 bases sitting between them. The CDR3 region is CASSPHPGYNEQFF. The CDR3 coding sequence is TGTGCCAGCAGTCCACATCCGGGCTACAATGAGCAGTTCTTC.

The rearrangement joins TRBV5-4 to TRBJ2-1; 9 bases align to TRBD2. The J segment lost 6 bases and the V segment lost 0 bases, leaving 4 bases of the junction unmatched. The length of the CDR3 is 15 residues. The germline V gene has CDR1 SGHNT and CDR2 YYREEE (reference sequence). CDR3 loop: CASSLVAGEANEQFF. DNA of the CDR3: TGTGCCAGCAGCTTGGTAGCGGGGGAGGCCAATGAGCAGTTCTTC.

The CDR3 DNA sequence: TGTGCCAGCGGGACAGGGAATACGCAGTATTTT. As protein: CASGTGNTQYF. The chain has TRBV7-3 and TRBJ2-3, with 9 bases identical to TRBD1. V was pared by 8 bases and J by 7 bases, with 1 base of the junction left unmatched. Per germline, CDR1 SGHTA and CDR2 FQGTGA. The CDR3 is 11 amino acids.

The chain employs TRBV29-1 and TRBJ2-3; D perhaps matches TRBD1 (7 bases). This CDR3 spans 13 amino acids. Germline CDR1 is SQVTM and CDR2 is ANQGSEA. V was shortened by 8 bases and J by 3 bases, with 15 bases between the two germline ends. The DNA for the CDR3 is TGCAGCTTCTCAGGGGGGCCAACAGATACGCAGTATTTT. The encoded protein is CSFSGGPTDTQYF.

CDR3 nucleotides: TGTGCCAGCAACACCTTTTGGAGACAGGGGGGTAGGAACACTGAAGCTTTCTTT. Translating gives CASNTFWRQGGRNTEAFF. The rearrangement uses TRBV5-6 and TRBJ1-1; 9 positions match TRBD1. Germline CDR1 reads SGHDT; CDR2 reads YYEEEE. The V and J ends lost 6 bases and 1 base, in that order; junction bases with no gene match: 16. The CDR3 covers 18 residues.

The chain employs TRBV2 and TRBJ2-7, with TRBD1 matching 7 bases. Germline V gives CDR1 SNHLY, CDR2 FYNNEI. The CDR3 runs to 14 residues. Trimming at V came to 3 bases and at J to 3 bases, leaving 5 bases not matched to a gene. CDR3 protein: CASSETRGNYEQYF. The CDR3 nucleotides are TGTGCCAGCAGTGAGACCAGGGGGAACTACGAGCAGTACTTC.

The gene calls are TRBV20-1 and TRBJ1-2; D possibly corresponds to TRBD1 (6 bases). Germline-derived CDR1 and CDR2 are DFQATT and SNEGSKA (reference sequence). V gave up 3 bases and J gave up 0 bases, with 14 bases separating them. The CDR3 has 15 amino acids. The chain's CDR3 is CSASQGPLSNYGYTF. In DNA, the CDR3 is TGCAGTGCTAGTCAGGGGCCACTTTCTAACTATGGCTACACCTTC.

V usage is TRBV4-1 and J usage is TRBJ2-7, with 8 bases matching TRBD1. Germline V gives CDR1 MGHRA, CDR2 YSYEKL. With V trimmed by 4 bases and J by 1 base, 9 bases remained unmatched. This CDR3 comprises 16 residues. This chain's CDR3 is CASSLDGQGASYEQYF. The CDR3 region has the DNA TGCGCCAGCAGCCTAGACGGACAGGGAGCTTCCTACGAGCAGTACTTC.

V is TRBV5-1 and J is TRBJ2-5, with a tentative D call TRBD1 (6 bases). The V end was cut by 4 bases, the J end by 4 bases, with 14 bases between. This CDR3 has 14 residues. From germline, CDR1 is SGHRS and CDR2 YFSETQ. The CDR3 sequence: CASSRGGLGETQYF. In DNA, the CDR3 is TGCGCCAGCAGCCGAGGGGGTTTGGGAGAGACCCAGTACTTC.

The chain couples TRBV7-2 to TRBJ1-3, with 8 bases lining up with TRBD1. The V segment lost 1 base and the J segment 7 bases; nucleotides outside the gene matches: 3. Germline CDR1 SGHTA, CDR2 FQGNSA. The CDR3 consists of 14 residues. The CDR3 protein is CASSLVTGGNTIYF. The CDR3 DNA reads TGTGCCAGCAGCTTAGTTACAGGGGGGAACACCATATATTTT.

In this sample, this clone turned up a few times. The rearrangement links TRBV10-3 to TRBJ1-1; D possibly corresponds to TRBD1 (6 bases). Germline CDR1 ENHRY, CDR2 SYGVKD. V lost 3 bases to trimming and J lost 6 bases, with 8 bases between them. This CDR3 is built from 12 residues. The CDR3 reads CAISDRGAEAFF. The DNA for the CDR3 is TGTGCCATCAGTGACAGGGGAGCTGAAGCTTTCTTT.

This clone was recorded only once. This sample also contains other DNA sequences that code for the same CDR3. The V gene is TRBV5-1, the J gene TRBJ2-3, with 7 bases matching TRBD1. The ends lost 0 bases at V and 4 bases at J; junction bases unmatched: 2. This CDR3 has 14 residues. Germline V gives CDR1 SGHRS, CDR2 YFSETQ. The CDR3 DNA is TGCGCCAGCAGCTTGGGTCAGGGGGCAGATACGCAGTATTTT. Residues: CASSLGQGADTQYF.

V usage is TRBV5-1 and J usage is TRBJ2-1; D call uncertain. From germline, CDR1 is SGHRS and CDR2 YFSETQ. The CDR3 runs 15 residues. V lost 4 bases and J 3 bases, leaving 14 bases between the germline ends. This chain's CDR3 is CASSQTPNLYNEQFF. Written as DNA, the CDR3 is TGCGCCAGCAGCCAGACACCAAACCTCTACAATGAGCAGTTCTTC.

Concerning this clone: Other nucleotide sequences from this sample produce the same CDR3. The V gene is TRBV7-8, the J gene TRBJ1-1; 7 nucleotides match TRBD1. V lost 5 bases, J lost 2 bases, and 2 bases stayed unmatched. The CDR3 totals 13 residues. CDR1 SGHVS and CDR2 FQNEAQ come from the germline V gene. The CDR3 DNA follows: TGTGCCAGCAGCCGGGACAGAAACACTGAAGCTTTCTTT. Its translation: CASSRDRNTEAFF.

This chain connects TRBV18 to TRBJ1-1, with 12 bases lining up with TRBD1. Germline CDR1 reads KGHSH; CDR2 reads LQKENI. The CDR3 extends over 17 amino acids. Unmatched junction bases numbered 8, after V lost 3 bases and J lost 3 bases. The CDR3 nucleotides read TGTGCCAGCTCACCCGGGACAGGGGGCGGTTATTACACTGAAGCTTTCTTT. It encodes CASSPGTGGGYYTEAFF. The full variable domain, its missing parts supplied by reference TRBV18 and TRBJ1-1, is NAGVMQNPRHLVRRRGQEARLRCSPMKGHSHVYWYRQLPEEGLKFMVYLQKENIIDESGMPKERFSAEFPKEGPSILRIQQVVRGDSAAYFCASSPGTGGGYYTEAFFGQGTRLTVV.

The J gene is TRBJ1-5, the V gene TRBV7-2; 9 nucleotides align to TRBD1. V dropped 2 bases and J dropped 7; count of bases not matched to a gene: 9. This CDR3 has 16 residues. CDR1 SGHTA and CDR2 FQGNSA come from the germline V gene. The CDR3 nucleotides are TGTGCCAGCAGCTTATACATGGACAGGGGAGGACAGCCCCAGCATTTT. Its translation: CASSLYMDRGGQPQHF.

The chain links TRBV6-1 to TRBJ2-2; TRBD1 matches at 10 bases. Germline V lookup: CDR1 MNHNS, CDR2 SASEGT. V lost 3 bases and J lost 5; bases outside the gene matches: 6. The CDR3 length is 16 residues. CDR3 bases: TGTGCCAGCAGTGAGCTCGACAGGGGGCTAACCGGGGAGCTGTTTTTT. Amino acid sequence: CASSELDRGLTGELFF.

This chain connects TRBV4-1 to TRBJ2-2; D is possibly TRBD2 (5 bases). Trimming removed 11 bases at V and 1 base at J, with 14 bases between. This CDR3 has 14 amino acids. Germline lookup yields CDR1 MGHRA and CDR2 YSYEKL. Here the CDR3 reads CASSASRNTGELFF. The CDR3 region has the DNA TGCGCCTCCTCGGCTAGCCGGAACACCGGGGAGCTGTTTTTT.

The chain carries TRBV24-1 and TRBJ2-1, with D possibly TRBD2 on 5 matching bases. Germline CDR1 KGHDR, CDR2 SFDVKD. Trimming cost V 7 bases and J 3 bases, with 9 bases left between them. The CDR3 has 13 amino acids. The CDR3 protein is CATRDAGYNEQFF. The CDR3 DNA reads as TGTGCCACCAGGGATGCGGGCTACAATGAGCAGTTCTTC.

The chain couples TRBV24-1 to TRBJ2-1; 7 bases fit TRBD2. V lost 4 bases to trimming and J lost 7 bases; unmatched junction nucleotides: 3. The germline V gene encodes CDR1 KGHDR and CDR2 SFDVKD. The CDR3 runs 13 residues. CDR3 DNA sequence: TGTGCCACCAGTGAGGGGGGGGTAAATGAGCAGTTCTTC. It translates to CATSEGGVNEQFF.

The J gene is TRBJ2-5, the V gene TRBV6-4; 13 bases map to TRBD2. Unmatched junction bases numbered 2, after V lost 3 bases and J lost 4 bases. The CDR3 runs 15 residues. Germline V gene sequence: CDR1 MRHNA, CDR2 SNTAGT. CDR3 loop: CASSETSGGPETQYF. The CDR3 region has the DNA TGTGCCAGCAGTGAGACTAGCGGGGGGCCAGAGACCCAGTACTTC.

This clone has just one count. The chain employs TRBV29-1 and TRBJ2-1; weak D call: TRBD2 (5 bases). CDR3 length equals 14 residues. Trimming removed 6 bases from V and 1 base from J, with 13 bases in between. CDR1 SQVTM and CDR2 ANQGSEA come from the germline V gene. CDR3 sequence (DNA): TGCAGCGTCTACAAAAGGGAGTCCTACAATGAGCAGTTCTTC. It specifies CSVYKRESYNEQFF.

The chain employs TRBV3-1 (or the pseudogene TRBV3-2) and TRBJ1-2; 8 bases match TRBD1. The CDR3 has 15 residues. Germline loops: CDR1 LGHDT, CDR2 YNNKEL (reference sequence). V lost 1 base and J lost 8; bases outside the gene matches: 9. In DNA, the CDR3 is TGTGCCAGCAGCCAAGGGACAGGGAAGTTTGGAGGCTACACCTTC. The encoded protein is CASSQGTGKFGGYTF.

The chain links TRBV11-2 to TRBJ2-2; 9 nucleotides align to TRBD1. Germline V gene lookup returns CDR1 SGHAT and CDR2 FQNNGV. J lost 5 bases, V lost 5 bases, and 6 bases had no gene match. The CDR3 runs 15 residues. CDR3 coding DNA: TGTGCCAGCAGCCGGACAGGGGATTATACCGGGGAGCTGTTTTTT. Translating gives CASSRTGDYTGELFF.

The chain couples TRBV4-2 to TRBJ2-5, with 9 bases matching TRBD1. The CDR3 runs to 16 residues. After removal of 1 base from V and 5 bases from J, the junction contained 8 bases not matched to a gene. Germline lookup yields CDR1 LGHNA and CDR2 YNFKEQ. The CDR3 loop is CASSQVGQGGQETQYF. The CDR3 DNA reads as TGTGCCAGCAGCCAAGTGGGACAGGGAGGGCAGGAGACCCAGTACTTC.

The J gene is TRBJ1-2, the V gene TRBV18, with 9 bases aligning to TRBD1. This CDR3 has 16 amino acids. Germline values: CDR1 KGHSH, CDR2 LQKENI. With V trimmed by 6 bases and J by 4 bases, 12 bases remained unmatched. The chain's CDR3 is CASSSIGTGNSYGYTF. The CDR3 nucleotides are TGTGCCAGCTCGTCCATCGGGACAGGGAACTCCTATGGCTACACCTTC.

The CDR3 region is CASRIRQASNQPQHF. In DNA form, the CDR3 reads TGTGCCAGCAGGATCCGACAGGCTAGCAATCAGCCCCAGCATTTT. The chain joins TRBV6-5 to TRBJ1-5, with D perhaps TRBD1 (6 bases). CDR3 length: 15 amino acids. Germline V gene data show CDR1 as MNHEY and CDR2 as SVGAGI. The V gene lost 6 bases and the J gene lost 0 bases, with 12 bases spanning the gap.

The chain recombines TRBV28 with TRBJ2-7, with TRBD1 matching 11 bases. This CDR3 comprises 16 residues. CDR1 and CDR2 from the germline V gene are MDHEN and SYDVKM. With V trimmed by 5 bases and J by 4 bases, 10 bases remained unmatched. CDR3 amino acids: CASSQLGQGVRYEQYV. Written as DNA, the CDR3 is TGTGCCAGCAGTCAACTGGGACAGGGGGTCAGGTACGAGCAGTACGTC.

The chain is built from TRBV14 and TRBJ1-2; possible D gene TRBD1, 6 bases. Trimming shortened V by 6 bases and J by 4 bases, and 15 bases separated the two germline ends. CDR1 is SGHDN, CDR2 FVKESK, per germline. This CDR3 has 14 amino acids. CDR3 sequence reads: CASSPAGDLYGYTF. The CDR3 nucleotides read TGTGCCAGCAGTCCTGCAGGGGACCTCTATGGCTACACCTTC.